The 21 T cell receptor beta chains given below trace back to one sample, sequenced in a study of graft-versus-host responses after intestinal transplantation. For these receptors, no antigen is known. TCRdb keeps only in-frame clones here, not all; method: immunoSEQ multiplex PCR. The data hold about 100,000 clones, with roughly 91% observed a single time. The material sequenced was unstimulated CD4+ T cells sorted from spleen or lymph node cells, taken before transplant. The source of these receptors is a human donor who was the organ donor for an intestinal transplant.

The V call is TRBV19, the J call TRBJ2-2; D is possibly TRBD2 (5 bases). Per the germline V gene, CDR1 is LNHDA and CDR2 is SQIVND (reference sequence). The CDR3 is 13 residues long. Deletions cut 7 bases from V and 7 bases from J, with 13 bases between. The CDR3 reads CASTFYRGGELFF. Written as DNA, the CDR3 is TGTGCCAGTACCTTCTACCGGGGCGGGGAGCTGTTTTTT.

The chain recombines TRBV6-1 with TRBJ1-2; 8 positions match TRBD1. Trimming at V came to 5 bases and at J to 8 bases, leaving 7 bases not matched to a gene. The CDR3 is made up of 13 amino acids. Germline V gene sequence: CDR1 MNHNS, CDR2 SASEGT. CDR3 sequence reads: CASSIRTGNGYTF. In nucleotides, the CDR3 is TGTGCCAGCAGTATTCGGACAGGGAACGGCTACACCTTC.

V is TRBV19 and J is TRBJ2-3; D not resolved. The V and J ends lost 7 bases and 5 bases respectively, with 16 bases between them. The CDR3 totals 14 residues. The germline gives CDR1 LNHDA, CDR2 SQIVND (reference sequence). This chain's CDR3 is CASTYGPTGDTQYF. CDR3 DNA sequence: TGTGCCAGTACCTATGGGCCGACCGGAGATACGCAGTATTTT.

This chain connects TRBV6-6 to TRBJ1-4; TRBD1 agrees at 10 bases. Looked up from germline, CDR1 is MNHNY and CDR2 is SVGAGI (reference sequence). The V and J ends lost 2 bases and 8 bases, in that order; junction bases with no gene match: 5. The CDR3 is made up of 15 amino acids. CDR3 coding DNA: TGTGCCAGCAGTTACGCCGGGACAGGGGTAGAAAAACTGTTTTTT. Protein: CASSYAGTGVEKLFF.

This clone was seen a single time. The chain uses TRBV5-5 and TRBJ2-1; D remains ambiguous. Germline V gene data show CDR1 as SGHKS and CDR2 as YYEKEE (reference sequence). The CDR3 covers 12 residues. V was shortened by 4 bases and J by 8 bases, with 10 bases between the two germline ends. CDR3 sequence (DNA): TGTGCCAGCAGCCATAACTTGCATGAGCAGTTCTTC. Its translation: CASSHNLHEQFF.

The V gene is TRBV15, the J gene TRBJ2-1; the match to TRBD2 covers 7 bases. Germline values: CDR1 LNHNV, CDR2 YYDKDF (reference sequence). The CDR3 is made up of 15 amino acids. After removal of 2 bases from V and 4 bases from J, the junction contained 5 bases not matched to a gene. The CDR3 DNA reads TGTGCCACCAGCAGATCCACGGGGGGTTACAATGAGCAGTTCTTC. Protein: CATSRSTGGYNEQFF.

V gene TRBV28 combines with J gene TRBJ2-7, with 9 bases identical to TRBD1. Trimming removed 3 bases from V and 0 bases from J; junction bases left unmatched: 3. The germline CDR1 and CDR2 sequences are MDHEN and SYDVKM. There are 15 residues in the CDR3. The DNA of the CDR3 is TGTGCCAGCAGTTTGCCGGGACAGGGCTCCTACGAGCAGTACTTC. Protein: CASSLPGQGSYEQYF.

The chain combines TRBV18 with TRBJ2-5; D is perhaps TRBD1 (6 bases). The last part of the DNA fits TRBJ2-7 better; the J call may be wrong. CDR1 is KGHSH and CDR2 is LQKENI in the germline V gene. This CDR3 has 14 residues. The DNA for the CDR3 is TGTGCCAGCTCACCGGTGGACAGCCGCTACGAGCAGTACTTC. Translation gives CASSPVDSRYEQYF.

This clone is a singleton in its sample. This rearrangement joins TRBV7-2 to TRBJ2-2; TRBD2 matches 10 bases. The trim removed 0 bases at V and 4 bases at J, leaving 5 bases unmatched. This CDR3 spans 17 amino acids. Germline V CDR1 and CDR2: SGHTA, FQGNSA. The CDR3 loop is CASSLALAGATTGELFF. CDR3 bases: TGTGCCAGCAGCTTAGCGCTAGCGGGGGCCACCACCGGGGAGCTGTTTTTT.

The chain employs TRBV27 and TRBJ2-1; 8 positions match TRBD1. V dropped 6 bases and J dropped 2; count of bases not matched to a gene: 6. The CDR3 contains 15 residues. CDR1 is MNHEY, CDR2 SMNVEV, per germline (reference sequence). Here the CDR3 DNA reads TGTGCCAGCAGACCCAAGACAGGGGCCTACAATGAGCAGTTCTTC. Translated: CASRPKTGAYNEQFF.

The chain recombines TRBV6-5 with TRBJ2-3, with D possibly TRBD2 on 5 matching bases. Germline CDR1 reads MNHEY; CDR2 reads SVGAGI. V dropped 6 bases and J dropped 11 bases, with 15 bases sitting between them. The CDR3 contains 12 residues. The CDR3 sequence: CASRSSFLKQYF. CDR3 nucleotide sequence: TGTGCCAGCAGATCTAGCTTCCTGAAGCAGTATTTT.

The rearrangement uses TRBV5-1 and TRBJ2-1, with TRBD2 matching 9 bases. CDR3 size: 14 residues. Germline V lookup: CDR1 SGHRS, CDR2 YFSETQ. Unmatched junction bases numbered 3, after V lost 4 bases and J lost 4 bases. This chain's CDR3 is CASSVGLAYNEQFF. For the CDR3, the DNA is TGCGCCAGCAGCGTGGGACTAGCATACAATGAGCAGTTCTTC.

The rearrangement joins TRBV7-8 to TRBJ2-7; 8 bases map to TRBD1. This CDR3 is built from 15 residues. The V segment lost 4 bases and the J segment 4 bases; nucleotides outside the gene matches: 9. Germline CDR1 reads SGHVS; CDR2 reads FQNEAQ. The chain's CDR3 is CASSSPDRAAYEQYF. CDR3 sequence (DNA): TGTGCCAGCAGCTCCCCGGACAGGGCAGCATACGAGCAGTACTTC.

V usage is TRBV10-2 and J usage is TRBJ2-7, with TRBD1 identical over 11 bases. V shed 7 bases, J shed 2 bases, and the junction held 10 bases outside the gene matches. This CDR3 contains 16 residues. Looked up from germline, CDR1 is WSHSY and CDR2 is SAAADI. In DNA, the CDR3 is TGCGCCAGCAACCTAGGACCGGGACAGGGGGCCTACGAGCAGTACTTC. Translation: CASNLGPGQGAYEQYF.

DNA for the CDR3: TGCGCCAGCAGTCAACCCCCTGATAAAAGCCGGGGGGGGTGCAATCAGCCCCAGCATTTT. Its translation is CASSQPPDKSRGGCNQPQHF. The rearrangement links TRBV23-1 to TRBJ1-5, with D perhaps TRBD1 (5 bases). TRBV23-1 is classed as an ORF, of uncertain function. V shed 2 bases and J shed 2 bases, with 25 bases lying between them. This CDR3 comprises 20 residues.

The chain joins TRBV7-2 to TRBJ1-2; D is ambiguous. This CDR3 has 13 residues. In germline, CDR1 is SGHTA, CDR2 FQGNSA. V was shortened by 5 bases and J by 5 bases, with 12 bases between the two germline ends. The CDR3: CASSPLGGYGYTF. CDR3 bases: TGTGCCAGCAGCCCGCTTGGAGGGTATGGCTACACCTTC.

The chain combines TRBV28 with TRBJ1-4; 9 bases align to TRBD1. Trimming at V came to 5 bases and at J to 4 bases, leaving 5 bases not matched to a gene. Germline V gene data show CDR1 as MDHEN and CDR2 as SYDVKM. The CDR3 consists of 15 residues. The CDR3 nucleotides read TGTGCCAGCAGTACCCCGGGACAGGGTAATGAAAAACTGTTTTTT. This gives the protein CASSTPGQGNEKLFF.

The chain recombines TRBV15 with TRBJ2-3, with D perhaps TRBD2 (5 bases). The CDR3 runs to 16 residues. Trimming removed 0 bases at V and 1 base at J, with 11 bases between. Germline values: CDR1 LNHNV, CDR2 YYDKDF (reference sequence). The CDR3 is CATSRDGMEGTDTQYF. The CDR3 region has the DNA TGTGCCACCAGCAGAGATGGAATGGAGGGCACAGATACGCAGTATTTT.

In the case of this clone: Other DNA sequences in this sample translate to the same CDR3. The chain couples TRBV6-1 to TRBJ1-2; 9 positions match TRBD1. CDR3 length: 13 amino acids. Losses at the gene ends were 3 bases for V and 4 bases for J; bases not matched to a gene: 0. The germline gives CDR1 MNHNS, CDR2 SASEGT. The chain's CDR3 is CASSETGGYGYTF. For the CDR3, the DNA is TGTGCCAGCAGTGAGACAGGGGGCTATGGCTACACCTTC.

The chain couples TRBV7-3 to TRBJ1-2, with 8 bases that match TRBD1. CDR1 SGHTA and CDR2 FQGTGA come from the germline V gene. The CDR3 extends over 16 amino acids. J gave up 0 bases and V 4 bases, and 7 bases lay outside the gene matches. The CDR3 reads CASSSGQGGPNYGYTF. The CDR3 DNA reads as TGTGCCAGCAGCTCCGGACAGGGTGGCCCTAACTATGGCTACACCTTC.

V and J are TRBV19 and TRBJ1-6; the D gene is possibly TRBD1 (5 bases). The CDR3 runs 15 residues. V lost 5 bases and J lost 9, with 17 bases in between. Germline V lookup: CDR1 LNHDA, CDR2 SQIVND (reference sequence). CDR3 loop: CASSPTVDKSSPLHF. Written as DNA, the CDR3 is TGTGCCAGTAGTCCGACAGTCGATAAGTCTTCACCCCTCCACTTT.